These 12 T cell receptor beta chains were sequenced from one sample in a study of immune characterization of retroperitoneal liposarcoma. MiXCR, applied by TCRdb to the PCR reads, yields one record per CDR3 protein. Of more than 10,000 distinct CDR3 sequences listed, 45% to 50% were seen once; the top ten hold roughly an eighth. Sequenced material: tumor tissue. The receptors derive from a female donor with retroperitoneal liposarcoma.

V gene TRBV28 combines with J gene TRBJ1-2, with D perhaps matching TRBD1 (6 bases). The length of the CDR3 is 14 residues. V was clipped by 5 bases and J by 8 bases, with 18 bases between them. CDR1 MDHEN and CDR2 SYDVKM come from the germline V gene. The CDR3 DNA reads TGTGCCAGCAGTGACCCCGGGACATCAGGGGGCTACACCTTC. It encodes CASSDPGTSGGYTF.

This clonotype was recorded many times. The CDR3 region is CASSSRTHYEQYF. The CDR3, as DNA: TGTGCCAGCAGTTCTCGGACCCACTACGAGCAGTACTTC. This chain uses TRBV6-6 with TRBJ2-1; unclear D gene. The closer fit of TRBJ2-7 to the DNA end suggests the J call may be wrong. The CDR3 totals 13 residues. The germline V gene has CDR1 MNHNY and CDR2 SVGAGI (reference sequence).

J is TRBJ2-1 and V is TRBV6-1; no definite D call. V lost 3 bases and J 4 bases, leaving 10 bases between the germline ends. The CDR3 has 14 amino acids. Per germline, CDR1 MNHNS and CDR2 SASEGT. This chain's CDR3 is CASSDLEPYNEQFF. CDR3 nucleotide sequence: TGTGCCAGCAGTGATTTGGAGCCTTACAATGAGCAGTTCTTC.

This clonotype has only one observation. The chain recombines TRBV7-3 with TRBJ2-3; 12 nucleotides match TRBD2. The V segment lost 4 bases and the J segment 0 bases; nucleotides outside the gene matches: 14. Per the germline V gene, CDR1 is SGHTA and CDR2 is FQGTGA. CDR3 length equals 20 residues. CDR3 protein: CASSYHPASGGVTSTDTQYF. CDR3 nucleotides: TGTGCCAGCAGCTACCACCCAGCTAGCGGGGGGGTAACTAGCACAGATACGCAGTATTTT. Full variable domain (outside the CDR3, taken from reference TRBV7-3 and TRBJ2-3): GAGVSQTPSNKVTEKGKYVELRCDPISGHTALYWYRQSLGQGPEFLIYFQGTGAADDSGLPNDRFFAVRPEGSVSTLKIQRTERGDSAVYLCASSYHPASGGVTSTDTQYFGPGTRLTVL.

By sample share, this clonotype is large. The V call is TRBV6-1, the J call TRBJ1-2; 9 bases map to TRBD1. Judging by the DNA end, TRBJ2-1 fits better; the J call may be wrong. CDR1 is MNHNS, CDR2 SASEGT, per germline. This CDR3 is 15 amino acids long. Written as DNA, the CDR3 is TGTGCCAGCAGTCAAAACAGGGGGCTAGTCAATGAGCAGTTCTTC. Protein sequence: CASSQNRGLVNEQFF.

J is TRBJ2-1 and V is TRBV6-1; 11 bases fit TRBD2. The J call may be mistaken, given a closer DNA end match to TRBJ2-7. The germline V gene has CDR1 MNHNS and CDR2 SASEGT. There are 15 residues in the CDR3. The CDR3 sequence: CASRGTSGRMAEQYF. As DNA, the CDR3 is TGTGCCAGCAGGGGAACTAGCGGGAGAATGGCCGAGCAGTACTTC.

The chain carries TRBV6-4 and TRBJ2-3; perhaps TRBD2 as D (5 bases). The CDR3 totals 16 residues. The V end lost 3 bases, the J end lost 4 bases, and 17 bases lay between the germline ends. Germline CDR1 reads MRHNA; CDR2 reads SNTAGT. CDR3 coding DNA: TGTGCCAGCAGTGAAGGAAAAGGGAGTGGCGCAGATACGCAGTATTTT. Protein sequence: CASSEGKGSGADTQYF.

For this clonotype: The germline gene is not matched at one end of the junction; a read error may be the cause. The chain links TRBV6-2 or TRBV6-3 to TRBJ2-1; D might be TRBD2 (7 bases). The CDR3 has 15 residues. CDR1 is MNHEY and CDR2 is SVGEGT in the germline V gene. CDR3 sequence: CGSGVGGGIRRGQFF. CDR3 DNA: TGTGGCAGCGGGGTGGGGGGCGGGATACGTCGGGGGCAGTTCTTC.

There are a few counts of this clonotype. The chain is built from TRBV27 and TRBJ2-3; TRBD2 matches at 8 bases. V trimming: 5 bases; J trimming: 7 bases; junction bases outside the gene matches: 23. The CDR3 sequence is 19 residues long. Germline assignment: CDR1 MNHEY and CDR2 SMNVEV (reference sequence). CDR3 region: CASSHKPMGGSGRVNTQYF. The CDR3 DNA is TGTGCCAGCAGTCACAAGCCCATGGGGGGCAGCGGGAGAGTAAATACGCAGTATTTT.

The V and J genes are TRBV7-6 and TRBJ2-4, with D hard to call. The J call may not be correct, given that the DNA end is closer to TRBJ2-5. Germline V gene data show CDR1 as SGHVS and CDR2 as FNYEAQ. The CDR3 is 15 residues long. Here the CDR3 reads CASSLGAGQQETQYF. The CDR3 DNA reads as TGTGCCAGCAGCTTAGGGGCAGGTCAACAAGAGACCCAGTACTTC.

This clonotype was found a few times. The J gene is TRBJ2-7, the V gene TRBV6-1; TRBD1 might be the D (5 bases). The J call could be wrong; TRBJ2-1 is a better fit for the DNA end. This CDR3 is 15 amino acids long. CDR1 is MNHNS and CDR2 is SASEGT in the germline V gene. CDR3 sequence: CASRLTVTAPTEQFF. The CDR3, as DNA: TGTGCCAGCAGACTAACCGTGACAGCTCCTACGGAGCAGTTCTTC.

The table lists this clonotype with many counts. This chain links TRBV12-3 or TRBV12-4 with TRBJ2-3; D is unresolved. Trimming took off 7 bases at V and 1 base at J, with 9 bases between the two ends. The CDR3 totals 13 residues. The CDR3 coding sequence is TGTGCCAGCACCCCATCGGGCACAGATACGCAGTATTTT. Residues: CASTPSGTDTQYF.